This T cell receptor beta chain was found in a study of CD8 T cells in Susac syndrome. RNA totalling roughly 0.5 to 1 ug underwent reverse transcription with random hexamers. MiXCR was run by TCRdb on the immunoSEQ multiplex PCR reads, yielding one entry per CDR3 protein. In the table there are 180,000 or so distinct CDR3 sequences, 85% to 95% of which are singletons. TCR beta sequencing covered blood CD8+ and CD4+ T cells. This clonotype was obtained from a human donor in good health. The sample taken for sequencing was CD4+ T cells from PBMCs.

The CDR3 DNA sequence: TGCAGTGCTAGGTACCGGCTTCCCAGCACAGATACGCAGTATTTT. Translation: CSARYRLPSTDTQYF. The rearrangement uses TRBV20-1 and TRBJ2-3, with D hard to call. The V gene lost 3 bases and the J gene lost 0 bases, with 13 bases spanning the gap. Germline V gene sequence: CDR1 DFQATT, CDR2 SNEGSKA (reference sequence). The CDR3 has 15 residues.